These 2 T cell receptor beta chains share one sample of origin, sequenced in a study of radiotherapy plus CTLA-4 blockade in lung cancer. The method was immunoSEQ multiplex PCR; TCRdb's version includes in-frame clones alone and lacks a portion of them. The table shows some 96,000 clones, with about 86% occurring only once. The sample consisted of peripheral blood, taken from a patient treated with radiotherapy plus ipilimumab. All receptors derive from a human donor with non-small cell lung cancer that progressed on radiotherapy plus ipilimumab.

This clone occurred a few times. DNA of the CDR3: TGTGCCAGCAGCCAGAATCTGGGGACTAGCGGGAACGAGCAGTACTTC. It specifies CASSQNLGTSGNEQYF. The chain has TRBV4-2 and TRBJ2-7, with TRBD2 matching over 13 bases. There are 16 residues in the CDR3. From germline, CDR1 is LGHNA and CDR2 YNFKEQ. V trimming: 3 bases; J trimming: 5 bases; junction bases outside the gene matches: 7.

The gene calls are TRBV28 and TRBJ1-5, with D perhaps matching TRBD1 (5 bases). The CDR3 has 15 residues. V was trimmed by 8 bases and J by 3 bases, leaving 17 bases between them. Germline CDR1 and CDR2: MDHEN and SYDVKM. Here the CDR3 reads CASGPGWGTNQPQHF. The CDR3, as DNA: TGTGCCAGCGGTCCAGGTTGGGGGACCAATCAGCCCCAGCATTTT.